A single sample gave rise to the 16 T cell receptor beta chains below, sequenced in a study of CD8+ T cells in alopecia areata (dated by TCRdb to between 2017 and 2018). Interpreted using the paper, the time point label stands for: around 4 weeks on oral tofacitinib. Read against the paper, the sample's treatment or condition label means: oral pan-JAK inhibitor, 5-10 mg twice daily. To prepare the library, the immunoSEQ multiplex PCR assay was applied. For TCR sequencing, RNA was extracted from every sample and reverse transcribed into cDNA to serve as template. Sourced from immuneACCESS, this table was stored by TCRdb with only in-frame sequences that have V and J called. A share of the clones is absent; for the studies checked, an unresolved V gene accounts for under half, and the remainder has no known explanation. Counted in this sample were some 200,000 clones; 60% of them appeared once. In total, the top ten clones hold approximately 3.4% of the sample.

The sample consisted of CD4+ T cells sorted from blood, taken at week 4, from a patient treated with tofacitinib. The receptors here all came from a human donor with alopecia areata.

The rearrangement joins TRBV5-1 to TRBJ2-5; TRBD1 or TRBD2 may be the D gene (6 bases each). Trimming pared 4 bases from V and 7 bases from J, leaving 23 bases between. In germline, CDR1 is SGHRS, CDR2 YFSETQ. CDR3 length equals 16 residues. CDR3 region: CASSVTTGRPEGTQYF. In nucleotides, the CDR3 is TGCGCCAGCAGCGTGACAACAGGGAGGCCTGAGGGGACCCAGTACTTC.

V is TRBV7-2 and J is TRBJ1-2; TRBD1 agrees at 7 bases. The CDR3 length is 13 residues. V shed 3 bases and J 7 bases; nucleotides not matched to a gene: 5. Germline values: CDR1 SGHTA, CDR2 FQGNSA. The CDR3 bases are TGTGCCAGCAGCTTTACAGGGGAGGTTGGCTACACCTTC. Amino acid sequence: CASSFTGEVGYTF.

The gene calls are TRBV2 and TRBJ2-1, with D possibly being TRBD1 (5 bases). The CDR3 is 12 residues long. Trimming removed 9 bases from V and 7 bases from J, with 13 bases in between. Germline values: CDR1 SNHLY, CDR2 FYNNEI. CDR3 residues: CARETQGNEQFF. The CDR3 nucleotides read TGTGCCAGGGAGACCCAGGGTAATGAGCAGTTCTTC. Together with reference TRBV2 and TRBJ2-1, the CDR3 gives the full variable domain: EPEVTQTPSHQVTQMGQEVILRCVPISNHLYFYWYRQILGQKVEFLVSFYNNEISEKSEIFDDQFSVERPDGSNFTLKIRSTKLEDSAMYFCARETQGNEQFFGPGTRLTVL.

This clone has a handful of counts. The genes are TRBV29-1 and TRBJ1-3; D is possibly TRBD1 (6 bases). There are 13 residues in the CDR3. Germline V gene lookup returns CDR1 SQVTM and CDR2 ANQGSEA. V was pared by 7 bases and J by 4 bases, with 14 bases between. The DNA of the CDR3 is TGCAGCGCCCTACAGGGAATCGGAAACACCATATATTTT. Encoded protein: CSALQGIGNTIYF.

The chain carries TRBV5-6 and TRBJ2-7; 9 positions agree with TRBD1. This CDR3 is built from 16 residues. Germline CDR1 reads SGHDT; CDR2 reads YYEEEE. The ends lost 2 bases at V and 2 bases at J; junction bases unmatched: 8. The CDR3 loop is CASSFGDRVGTYEQYF. The CDR3 DNA reads TGTGCCAGCAGCTTTGGGGACAGGGTGGGCACCTACGAGCAGTACTTC.

The gene calls are TRBV30 and TRBJ1-2, with no clear D. The germline V gene encodes CDR1 GTSNPN and CDR2 SVGIG (reference sequence). Trimming took off 1 base at V and 2 bases at J, with 8 bases between the two ends. The CDR3 has 13 amino acids. The CDR3 here is CAWSAQLNYGYTF. The CDR3 DNA sequence: TGTGCCTGGAGTGCTCAGCTAAACTATGGCTACACCTTC.

CDR3 in amino acids: CASSLRPGTTEAFF. CDR3 in DNA: TGTGCCAGCAGCCTCCGGCCTGGGACCACTGAAGCTTTCTTT. The V call is TRBV6-5, the J call TRBJ1-1; maybe TRBD1 (5 bases). Germline V gives CDR1 MNHEY, CDR2 SVGAGI. This CDR3 has 14 residues. V was clipped by 6 bases and J by 4 bases, with 15 bases between them.

The rearrangement uses TRBV2 and TRBJ2-1, with TRBD2 matching over 8 bases. This CDR3 contains 15 residues. Trimming cost V 2 bases and J 2 bases; bases outside gene matches: 2. Germline V gene lookup returns CDR1 SNHLY and CDR2 FYNNEI. Here the CDR3 DNA reads TGTGCCAGCAGTGAAACGGGGGGGGCCTACAATGAGCAGTTCTTC. It codes for CASSETGGAYNEQFF.

This clone appeared once. The genes are TRBV27 and TRBJ1-5; D unresolved. The CDR3 extends over 15 amino acids. The germline V and J ends were trimmed by 6 bases and 0 bases, with 12 bases remaining between them. Germline loops: CDR1 MNHEY, CDR2 SMNVEV (reference sequence). In DNA, the CDR3 is TGTGCCAGCAGCCAAACAGAATTTAGCAATCAGCCCCAGCATTTT. It yields the protein CASSQTEFSNQPQHF.

A word on this clone: Compared with germline, one end of the junction differs, possibly owing to a read error. Other DNA sequences in this specimen translate into the identical CDR3. CDR3 nucleotides: TGCAGCGTTGCTAGGACAGGGGGCTATGGATACACCTTC. It specifies CSVARTGGYGYTF. The chain is built from TRBV29-1 and TRBJ1-2; 11 nucleotides line up with TRBD1. CDR1 and CDR2 (germline): SQVTM, ANQGSEA. The CDR3 extends over 13 amino acids.

The gene calls are TRBV29-1 and TRBJ1-3, with D maybe TRBD1 (5 bases). The CDR3 is made up of 12 amino acids. Trimming left V 6 bases short and J 2 bases short, with 8 bases between. Looked up from germline, CDR1 is SQVTM and CDR2 is ANQGSEA. As DNA, the CDR3 is TGCAGCGTCAGGGCCGCTGGAAACACCATATATTTT. Its translation: CSVRAAGNTIYF.

Comment on this clone: The junction differs from germline at one of its ends, possibly a read error. The rearrangement uses TRBV7-7 and TRBJ1-2, with D possibly TRBD1 on 6 matching bases. This CDR3 is 13 amino acids long. Germline V gene lookup returns CDR1 SSHAT and CDR2 FNYEAQ (reference sequence). CDR3 nucleotides: TGTGCTAGCACAGGACAGAGTAACTATGGCTACACCTTC. Translation: CASTGQSNYGYTF.

In this sample, this clone turned up a few times. The chain couples TRBV2 to TRBJ2-5; unclear D gene. The V and J ends lost 1 base and 7 bases respectively, with 7 bases between them. CDR3 length equals 12 residues. Germline CDR1 is SNHLY and CDR2 is FYNNEI. CDR3: CASSEEEGTQYF. Here the CDR3 DNA reads TGTGCCAGCAGTGAAGAGGAAGGGACCCAGTACTTC.

This rearrangement joins TRBV6-5 to TRBJ2-3; TRBD1 aligns across 7 bases. The CDR3 totals 15 residues. Unmatched junction bases numbered 10, after V lost 6 bases and J lost 4 bases. CDR1 and CDR2 from the germline V gene are MNHEY and SVGAGI. CDR3 sequence reads: CASRYTGEGSDTQYF. In nucleotides, the CDR3 is TGTGCCAGCAGGTATACAGGGGAAGGTTCAGATACGCAGTATTTT.

A few counts support this clone. The chain carries TRBV7-9 and TRBJ1-6; 7 bases are shared with TRBD1. J was trimmed by 7 bases and V by 6 bases; bases with no gene match: 9. CDR3 length: 15 residues. CDR1 is SEHNR and CDR2 is FQNEAQ in the germline V gene (reference sequence). In DNA, the CDR3 is TGTGCCAGCAGGGATAGACAGGGTCTAAATTCACCCCTCCACTTT. This translates into CASRDRQGLNSPLHF. The full variable domain, its missing parts supplied by reference TRBV7-9 and TRBJ1-6, is DTGVSQNPRHKITKRGQNVTFRCDPISEHNRLYWYRQTLGQGPEFLTYFQNEAQLEKSRLLSDRFSAERPKGSFSTLEIQRTEQGDSAMYLCASRDRQGLNSPLHFGNGTRLTVT.

This clone has a single count. V is TRBV29-1 and J is TRBJ1-3, with D maybe TRBD1 (6 bases). V was pared by 7 bases and J by 4 bases, with 14 bases between. The CDR3 loop spans 13 amino acids. Germline-derived CDR1 and CDR2 are SQVTM and ANQGSEA. The CDR3: CSGRYRDGNTIYF. The CDR3 DNA reads TGCAGCGGCCGGTACAGGGACGGAAACACCATATATTTT.